This T cell receptor beta chain was obtained from a study of T cell repertoires in cytomegalovirus infection. At the level of the study: CMV infection together with matching HLA type was indicated by public TCR beta signatures.

TCRdb reprocessed the reads via MiXCR and lists one record per CDR3 protein. Of more than 250,000 distinct CDR3 sequences listed, 20% to 25% are singletons. Broader study findings: Pooled public TCR beta family frequency picked out CMV carriers with the relevant HLA.

This clonotype was detected only once. Its target is unknown. The germline V gene encodes CDR1 LNHDA and CDR2 SQIVND (reference sequence). The V and J ends lost 6 bases and 9 bases, in that order; junction bases with no gene match: 16. The CDR3 is 15 amino acids. The input for sequencing was cultured PBMCs, taken from culture after CMV antigen stimulation. The genes are TRBV19 and TRBJ2-5; 7 positions agree with TRBD2. The clonotype comes from a human donor in good health (CMV status not recorded). Some clones in this sample may be carry-over from other donors' samples. The CDR3 loop is CASSKDRAHAGAQYF. In nucleotides, the CDR3 is TGTGCCAGTAGCAAAGACAGAGCCCACGCGGGGGCCCAGTACTTC.